One T cell receptor beta chain is described in this entry. It lacks a known antigen. No qualities accompany the bases; no much larger clone lies one base away. This entry is derived from a study of T cell responses to AZD1222 COVID-19 vaccine (dated by TCRdb to 2020 to 2022). Background for the entire study: A total of 230 to 250 trial participants underwent TCR sequencing, of whom some 210 received two doses of AZD1222 and about 25 received two doses of the MenACWY control vaccine. Enrollment into the trials was organized by age into subgroups of 18-55, 56-69 and 70-plus years, and those subgroups contained approximately 150, 30 and 60 TCR-sequenced participants, respectively. Results the study describes overall, beyond this receptor: Vaccine-associated CD4 TCRs spanned the whole spike protein, with dominant responses in regions 160-218 and 743-854. Epitopes outside the regions mutated in the B.1.351 and B.1.1.7 variants were reportedly recognized by nearly half of the unique spike-specific TCRs. Most participants were white British and females outnumbered males, and the authors suggested that clonal diversity may have been underestimated. Conclusions about previously exposed vaccinees are limited, since just five or six AZD1222 recipients were seropositive for SARS-CoV-2 at baseline. No day 14 peak-response samples were available, so repertoires were characterized only after the peak T cell response. In the small 56-69-year group, the increase in depth fell short of significance, most likely because of low power. Spike-specific TCR breadth and depth rose significantly after two AZD1222 doses compared with day 0 and with MenACWY recipients.

The CDR3 regions of human TCRbeta chains were analyzed by immunosequencing. Regarding the original processing steps: TCRs in the repertoires were compared against a reference library of SARS-CoV-2-specific TCRs that had been generated with the MIRA antigen-specificity platform. Breadth meant the fraction of unique TCRs that were SARS-CoV-2-associated, whereas depth meant the fraction of total T cells that were SARS-CoV-2-associated. Each spike-specific TCR was assigned to its reactive spike region and to a CD4 or CD8 class using the MIRA data. Log10-transformed breadth and depth values were compared by one-way ANOVA with Sidak's multiple comparisons tests. The table comes from immuneACCESS by way of TCRdb, which keeps in-frame sequences with V and J called. Part of the clones is missing from these tables; in studies checked, under half for an unresolved V gene and the rest for unknown reasons. V and J calls and clone size follow that table, whereas D and trimming were derived from the DNA. This sample gives 150,000 to 200,000 clones in total; approximately 90% of them show up just once. The biggest ten clones account for about 3.6% of the sample.

Spanning cysteine to phenylalanine, the CDR3 consists of 13 amino acids. Here the CDR3 DNA is all that survives: 39 bases in frame from base 1. V has 8 bases trimmed and J has 7 bases trimmed; junction bases matching no gene number 10. CDR1 GTSNPN and CDR2 SVGIG were looked up in the germline V gene (reference sequence). The sample's time point label is to be understood as: about 28 days (+/-7) after the second vaccine dose. The treatment or condition label here, explained by the study, means: meningococcal conjugate vaccine given as trial control. The vaccinee samples were drawn from two UK trials, COV001 and COV002, one of which was a single-blind randomized controlled phase 2/3 trial testing AZD1222 (ChAdOx1 nCoV-19) in healthy adults. Trial participant PBMC samples were collected at day 0 and day 28 after the second dose for TCRbeta chain sequencing.

The chain links TRBV30 with TRBJ2-1; 8 bases in between match TRBD2. The TCR sequence derives from an adult who received the MenACWY meningococcal vaccine as a control. The sample in question was peripheral blood, obtained 28 days after the second dose of the MenACWY control vaccine. In nucleotide form, the sequence is TGTGCCGGGATCGGCGGGGGGCCGAATGAGCAGTTCTTC. Its translation reads: CAGIGGGPNEQFF.